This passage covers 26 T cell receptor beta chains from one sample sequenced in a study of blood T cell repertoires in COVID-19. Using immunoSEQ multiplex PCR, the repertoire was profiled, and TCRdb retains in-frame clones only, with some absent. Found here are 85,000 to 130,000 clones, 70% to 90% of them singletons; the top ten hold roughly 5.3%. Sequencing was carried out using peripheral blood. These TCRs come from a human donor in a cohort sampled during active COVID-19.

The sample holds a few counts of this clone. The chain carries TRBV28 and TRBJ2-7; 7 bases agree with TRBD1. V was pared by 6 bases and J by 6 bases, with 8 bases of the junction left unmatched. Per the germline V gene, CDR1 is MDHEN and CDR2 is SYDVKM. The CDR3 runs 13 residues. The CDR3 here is CASSLDRAVEQYF. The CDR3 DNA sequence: TGTGCCAGCAGCCTCGACAGGGCTGTCGAGCAGTACTTC.

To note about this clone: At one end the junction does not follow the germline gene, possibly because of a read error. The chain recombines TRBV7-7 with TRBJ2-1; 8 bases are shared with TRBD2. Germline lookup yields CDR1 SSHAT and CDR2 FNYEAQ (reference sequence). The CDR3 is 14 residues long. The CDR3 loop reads CASSLAGLNNEQFF. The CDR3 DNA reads TGTGCTAGCAGCTTAGCGGGACTTAACAATGAGCAGTTCTTC. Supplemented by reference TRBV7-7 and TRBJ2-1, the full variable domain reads GAGVSQSPRYKVTKRGQDVTLRCDPISSHATLYWYQQALGQGPEFLTYFNYEAQPDKSGLPSDRFSAERPEGSISTLTIQRTEQRDSAMYRCASSLAGLNNEQFFGPGTRLTVL.

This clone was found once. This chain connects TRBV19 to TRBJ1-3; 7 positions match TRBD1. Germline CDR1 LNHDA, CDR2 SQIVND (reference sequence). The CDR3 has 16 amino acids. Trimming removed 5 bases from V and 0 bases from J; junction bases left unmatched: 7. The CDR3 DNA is TGTGCCAGTAGTCCCTGGGACAGCTCCTCTGGAAACACCATATATTTT. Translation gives CASSPWDSSSGNTIYF. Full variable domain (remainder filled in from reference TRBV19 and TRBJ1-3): DGGITQSPKYLFRKEGQNVTLSCEQNLNHDAMYWYRQDPGQGLRLIYYSQIVNDFQKGDIAEGYSVSREKKESFPLTVTSAQKNPTAFYLCASSPWDSSSGNTIYFGEGSWLTVV.

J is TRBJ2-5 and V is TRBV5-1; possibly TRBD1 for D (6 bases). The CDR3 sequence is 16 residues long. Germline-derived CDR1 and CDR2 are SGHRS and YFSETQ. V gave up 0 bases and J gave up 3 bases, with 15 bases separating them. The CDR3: CASSLEGQNLEETQYF. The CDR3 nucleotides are TGCGCCAGCAGCTTGGAAGGACAGAACCTCGAAGAGACCCAGTACTTC. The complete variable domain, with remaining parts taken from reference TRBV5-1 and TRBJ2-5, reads KAGVTQTPRYLIKTRGQQVTLSCSPISGHRSVSWYQQTPGQGLQFLFEYFSETQRNKGNFPGRFSGRQFSNSRSEMNVSTLELGDSALYLCASSLEGQNLEETQYFGPGTRLLVL.

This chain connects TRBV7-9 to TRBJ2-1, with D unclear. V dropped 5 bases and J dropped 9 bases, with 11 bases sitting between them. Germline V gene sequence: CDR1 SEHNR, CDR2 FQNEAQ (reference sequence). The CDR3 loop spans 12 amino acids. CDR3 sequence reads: CASSAKSGEQFF. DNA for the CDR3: TGTGCCAGCAGCGCAAAGTCGGGTGAGCAGTTCTTC.

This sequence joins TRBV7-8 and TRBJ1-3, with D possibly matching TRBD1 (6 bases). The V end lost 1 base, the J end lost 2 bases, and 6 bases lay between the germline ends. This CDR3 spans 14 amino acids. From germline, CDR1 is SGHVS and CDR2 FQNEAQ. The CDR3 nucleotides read TGTGCCAGCAGCTTAGGGACAGCTGGAAACACCATATATTTT. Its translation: CASSLGTAGNTIYF.

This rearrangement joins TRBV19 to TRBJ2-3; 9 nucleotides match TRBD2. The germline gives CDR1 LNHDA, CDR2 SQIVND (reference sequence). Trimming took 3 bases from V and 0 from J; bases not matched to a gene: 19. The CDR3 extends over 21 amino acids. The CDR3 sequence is CASSILLGSGGRRLSTDTQYF. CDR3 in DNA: TGTGCCAGTAGTATTCTCTTGGGGAGCGGGGGGCGCCGGCTGAGCACAGATACGCAGTATTTT.

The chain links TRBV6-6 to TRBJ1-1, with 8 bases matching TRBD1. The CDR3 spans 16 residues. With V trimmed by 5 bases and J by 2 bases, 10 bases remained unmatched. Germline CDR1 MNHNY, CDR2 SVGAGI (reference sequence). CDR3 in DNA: TGTGCCAGCAGTCAAAGGACAGGGTGGAGAAACACTGAAGCTTTCTTT. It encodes CASSQRTGWRNTEAFF.

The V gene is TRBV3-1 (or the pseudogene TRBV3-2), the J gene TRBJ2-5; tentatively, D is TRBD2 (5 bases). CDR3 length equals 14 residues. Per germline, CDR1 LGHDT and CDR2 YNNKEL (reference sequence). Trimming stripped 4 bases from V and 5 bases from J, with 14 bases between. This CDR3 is CASSPQVLAETQYF. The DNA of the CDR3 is TGTGCCAGCAGCCCCCAAGTCCTAGCCGAGACCCAGTACTTC.

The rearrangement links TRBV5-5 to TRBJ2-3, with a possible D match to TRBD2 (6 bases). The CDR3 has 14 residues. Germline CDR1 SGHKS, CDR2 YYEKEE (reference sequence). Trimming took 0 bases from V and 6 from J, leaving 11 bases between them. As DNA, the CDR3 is TGTGCCAGCAGCTTGGGGGGAGGCCTGGATACGCAGTATTTT. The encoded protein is CASSLGGGLDTQYF.

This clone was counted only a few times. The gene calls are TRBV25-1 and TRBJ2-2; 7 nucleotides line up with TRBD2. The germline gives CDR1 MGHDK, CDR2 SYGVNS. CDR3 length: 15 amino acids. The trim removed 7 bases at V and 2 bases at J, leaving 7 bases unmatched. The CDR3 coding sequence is TGTGCCAGCATCCCTGGGGGGGTAAACACCGGGGAGCTGTTTTTT. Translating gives CASIPGGVNTGELFF.

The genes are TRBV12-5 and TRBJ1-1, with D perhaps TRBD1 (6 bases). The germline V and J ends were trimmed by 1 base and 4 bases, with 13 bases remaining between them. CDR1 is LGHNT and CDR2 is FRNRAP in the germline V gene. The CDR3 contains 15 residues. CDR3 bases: TGTGCTAGTGGTTTGGGAACAGGGTCGAGCACTGAAGCTTTCTTT. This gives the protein CASGLGTGSSTEAFF. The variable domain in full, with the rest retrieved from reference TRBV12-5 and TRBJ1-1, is DARVTQTPRHKVTEMGQEVTMRCQPILGHNTVFWYRQTMMQGLELLAYFRNRAPLDDSGMPKDRFSAEMPDATLATLKIQPSEPRDSAVYFCASGLGTGSSTEAFFGQGTRLTVV.

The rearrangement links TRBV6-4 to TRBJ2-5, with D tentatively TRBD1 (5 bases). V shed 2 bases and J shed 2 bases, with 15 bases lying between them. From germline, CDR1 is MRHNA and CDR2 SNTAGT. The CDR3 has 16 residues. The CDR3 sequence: CASSDRSRAKQETQYF. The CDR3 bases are TGTGCCAGCAGTGACCGGAGCAGGGCGAAGCAAGAGACCCAGTACTTC.

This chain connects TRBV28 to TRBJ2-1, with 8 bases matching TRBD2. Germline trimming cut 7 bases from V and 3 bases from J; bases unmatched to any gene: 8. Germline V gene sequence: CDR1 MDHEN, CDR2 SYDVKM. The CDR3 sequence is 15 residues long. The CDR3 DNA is TGTGCCAGCAAGCCAGCGGGAGACTTCTACAATGAGCAGTTCTTC. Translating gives CASKPAGDFYNEQFF.

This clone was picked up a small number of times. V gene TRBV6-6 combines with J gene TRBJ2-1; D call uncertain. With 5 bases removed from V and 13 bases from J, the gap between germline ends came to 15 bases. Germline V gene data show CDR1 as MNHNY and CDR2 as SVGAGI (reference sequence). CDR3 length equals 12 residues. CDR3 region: CASSTPASRQFF. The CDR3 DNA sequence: TGTGCCAGCAGTACTCCCGCTAGTCGTCAGTTCTTC.

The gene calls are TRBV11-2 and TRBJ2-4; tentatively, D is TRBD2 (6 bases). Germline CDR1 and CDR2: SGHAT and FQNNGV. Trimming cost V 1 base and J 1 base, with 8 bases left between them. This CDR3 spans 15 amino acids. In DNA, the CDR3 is TGTGCCAGCAGCTTAGGTGCGGGGGCCAAAAACATTCAGTACTTC. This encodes CASSLGAGAKNIQYF.

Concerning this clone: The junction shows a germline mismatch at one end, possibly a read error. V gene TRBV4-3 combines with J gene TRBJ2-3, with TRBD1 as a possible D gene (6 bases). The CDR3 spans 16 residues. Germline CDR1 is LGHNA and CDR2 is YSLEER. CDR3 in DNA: TGCGCCAGCAGCCAAGCCGGACAGCCAAGCAGAGATACGCAGTATTTT. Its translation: CASSQAGQPSRDTQYF.

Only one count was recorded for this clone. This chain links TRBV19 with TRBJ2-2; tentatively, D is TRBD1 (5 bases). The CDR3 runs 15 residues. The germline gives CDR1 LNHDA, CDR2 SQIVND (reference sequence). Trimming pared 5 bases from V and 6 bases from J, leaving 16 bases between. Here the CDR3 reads CASSSIHRIPGELFF. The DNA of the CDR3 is TGTGCCAGTAGTTCGATTCACAGGATACCCGGGGAGCTGTTTTTT.

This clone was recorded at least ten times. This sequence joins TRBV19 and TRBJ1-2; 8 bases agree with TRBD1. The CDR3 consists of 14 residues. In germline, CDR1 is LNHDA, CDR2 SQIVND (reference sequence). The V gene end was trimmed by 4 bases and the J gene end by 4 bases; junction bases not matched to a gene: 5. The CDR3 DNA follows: TGTGCCAGTAGTACTGGACAGGGCAGCTATGGCTACACCTTC. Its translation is CASSTGQGSYGYTF.

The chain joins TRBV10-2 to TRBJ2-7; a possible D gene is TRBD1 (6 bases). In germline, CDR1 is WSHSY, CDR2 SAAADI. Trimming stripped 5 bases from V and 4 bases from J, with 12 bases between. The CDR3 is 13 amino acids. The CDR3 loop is CASSPGQSYEQYF. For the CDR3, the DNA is TGCGCCAGCAGTCCGGGACAATCGTACGAGCAGTACTTC.

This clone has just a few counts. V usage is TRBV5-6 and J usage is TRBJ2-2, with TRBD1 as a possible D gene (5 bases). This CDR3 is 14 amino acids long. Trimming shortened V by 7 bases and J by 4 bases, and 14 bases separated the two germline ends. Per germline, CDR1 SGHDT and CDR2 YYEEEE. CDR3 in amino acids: CASCWGSGTGELFF. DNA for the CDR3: TGTGCCAGCTGTTGGGGCAGTGGCACCGGGGAGCTGTTTTTT.

CDR3 loop: CASSPVTRAGGSTDTQYF. As DNA, the CDR3 is TGTGCCAGCAGCCCAGTAACCAGAGCGGGGGGTAGCACAGATACGCAGTATTTT. The chain links TRBV5-4 to TRBJ2-3, with 9 nucleotides matching TRBD2. Trimming at V came to 4 bases and at J to 0 bases, leaving 12 bases not matched to a gene. Germline CDR1 and CDR2: SGHNT and YYREEE (reference sequence). This CDR3 is 18 amino acids long.

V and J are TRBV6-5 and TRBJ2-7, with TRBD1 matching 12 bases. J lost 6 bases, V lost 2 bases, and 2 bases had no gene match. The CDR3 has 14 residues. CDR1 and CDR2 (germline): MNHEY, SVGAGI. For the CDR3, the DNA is TGTGCCAGCAGTTACCCGGGACAGGGGGCCGAGCAGTACTTC. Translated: CASSYPGQGAEQYF.

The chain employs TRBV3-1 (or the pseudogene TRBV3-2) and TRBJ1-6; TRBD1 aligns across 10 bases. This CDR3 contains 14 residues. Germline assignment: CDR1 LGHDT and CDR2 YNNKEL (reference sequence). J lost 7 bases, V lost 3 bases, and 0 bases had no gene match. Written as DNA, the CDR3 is TGTGCCAGCAGCCAGGGACAGGGGAATTCACCCCTCCACTTT. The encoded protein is CASSQGQGNSPLHF.

The CDR3 region is CASSLAMGQNTGELFF. For the CDR3, the DNA is TGTGCCAGCAGCTTGGCCATGGGACAGAACACCGGGGAGCTGTTTTTT. The rearrangement joins TRBV5-4 to TRBJ2-2; D perhaps matches TRBD1 (6 bases). CDR3 length: 16 residues. Trimming cost V 0 bases and J 1 base, with 10 bases left between them. The germline CDR1 and CDR2 sequences are SGHNT and YYREEE (reference sequence).

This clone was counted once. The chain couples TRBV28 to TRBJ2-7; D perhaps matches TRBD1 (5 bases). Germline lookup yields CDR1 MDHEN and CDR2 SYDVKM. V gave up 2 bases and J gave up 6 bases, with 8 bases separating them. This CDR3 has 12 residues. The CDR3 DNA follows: TGTGCCAGCAGTTTACACAGGCGCGAGCAGTACTTC. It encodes CASSLHRREQYF.